This T cell receptor beta chain stems from a study of T cells in Graves' hyperthyroidism and ophthalmopathy. Overall study results and limits: Blood shared most expanded thyroid clonotypes above 0.001.

Researchers took RNA transcripts and amplified the TCR beta CDR3 regions from them. The primer set for the first-round RT-PCR of the TCR CDR3 was HTBI. TCRdb reprocessed the multiplex PCR reads with MiXCR, giving one entry per CDR3 protein. The table shows 600,000 to 750,000 distinct CDR3 sequences, with 15% to 20% occurring only once. Turning to this clonotype: Its antigen is unknown.

CDR3 length: 15 amino acids. The germline V gene encodes CDR1 SGHTS and CDR2 YDEGEE. Trimming at V came to 3 bases and at J to 6 bases, leaving 11 bases not matched to a gene. Source material for PBMCs was around 10 ml fresh peripheral blood. What was sequenced was blood. The origin of this receptor is a man in his fifties with Graves' hyperthyroidism. This chain connects TRBV5-8 to TRBJ1-2; 7 nucleotides agree with TRBD1. CDR3 coding DNA: TGTGCCAGCAGCTACCCAGGGGGTGAATGGAATGGCTACACCTTC. This sequence encodes CASSYPGGEWNGYTF.